The present TCR beta chain was sequenced within a study of CD8+ T cells in alopecia areata. RNA was isolated and reverse transcribed to cDNA, the sequencing template. The method was immunoSEQ multiplex PCR; TCRdb's version includes in-frame clones alone and lacks a portion of them. Altogether 150,000 or so clones are present, roughly 65% being singletons, with the ten largest covering approximately 0.91%. To note about this clone: Other nucleotide sequences from this sample produce the same CDR3.

This CDR3 comprises 13 residues. Germline-derived CDR1 and CDR2 are MNHEY and SMNVEV (reference sequence). V was pared by 0 bases and J by 5 bases, with 4 bases between. Regarding treatment: oral pan-JAK inhibitor, 5-10 mg twice daily. Specimens obtained from alopecia areata patients comprised lesional scalp punch biopsies and peripheral blood. Sequenced here: CD4+ T cells sorted from blood, sampled at week 4, from a patient treated with tofacitinib. The receptor was derived from a human donor with alopecia areata. The rearrangement joins TRBV27 to TRBJ2-2, with no clear D. CDR3 loop: CASSLSGTGELFF. The DNA of the CDR3 is TGTGCCAGCAGTTTATCCGGTACCGGGGAGCTGTTTTTT.